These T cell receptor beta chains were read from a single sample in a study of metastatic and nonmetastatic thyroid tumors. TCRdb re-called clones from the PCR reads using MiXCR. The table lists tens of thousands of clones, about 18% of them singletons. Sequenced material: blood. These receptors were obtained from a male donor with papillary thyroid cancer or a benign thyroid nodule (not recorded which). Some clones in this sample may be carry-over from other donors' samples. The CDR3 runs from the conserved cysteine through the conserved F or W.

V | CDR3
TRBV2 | CASSEQSFYNEQFF
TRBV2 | CASGREDVPNQPQHF
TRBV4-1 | CASSQGTSASYEQYF
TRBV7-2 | CASSLALLAGGCNEQFF
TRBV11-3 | CASSRDGNTGELFF
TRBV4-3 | CASSQDGLPRNEQFF
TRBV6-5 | CASIPRGSGPSYNEQFF
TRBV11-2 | CASSLRSLVSYEQYF
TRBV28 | CASSLARTGDWITIYF
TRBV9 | CASSGDSGNTVELFF
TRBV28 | CASSLIAGSYEQYF
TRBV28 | CASTTSGTGGGGYTF
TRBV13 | CASSFQGWNQPQHF
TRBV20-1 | CSARGQGEGANYGYTF
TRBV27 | CASSSRTDQPQHF
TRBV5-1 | CASSLGRRQGASYEQYF
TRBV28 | CASSYLRRLASSTDTQYF
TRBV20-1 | CSARGAGYSGNTIYF
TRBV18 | CASSPSTDFTGYTF
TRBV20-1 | CNAQAFTGTYTQYF
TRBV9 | CASSVASEGGYGYTF
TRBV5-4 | CASSLNYGYTF
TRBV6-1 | CASSEWDYGYTF
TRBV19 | CASSIVRGAGNQPQHF
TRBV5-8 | CASSLYQQFF
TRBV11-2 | CASSLGGVRNEQFF
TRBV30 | CAWSVRSGPYEQYF
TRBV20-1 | CSAWDRDSGGLEQYF
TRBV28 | CASGTSTNNEQFF
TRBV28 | CASSLRSGRGNEQFF
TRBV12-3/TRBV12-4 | CASSLGDSYEQYF
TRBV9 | CASSVGQGEETQYF